The 29 T cell receptor beta chains listed next were all sequenced from one sample in a study of a mutant IDH1 vaccine in newly diagnosed glioma (dated by TCRdb to the early 2020s). Taken with the paper, the label for time point translates to: week 11, during vaccination. Every vaccine dose consisted of 300 ug of a 20-mer mutant IDH1 peptide in Montanide, administered subcutaneously together with topical imiquimod. The protocol used for the library was the immunoSEQ multiplex PCR assay. In its TCRdb copy, this immuneACCESS table keeps in-frame sequences only and misses some clones. Where compared with another copy, unresolved V genes explain less than half of these, and the others have no known cause. The sample table lists about 30,000 clones, 75% to 85% of them with a count of one. The ten largest clones take up around 26% of the sample. These receptors have no known antigen. This specimen was PBMCs, taken from a glioma patient whose treatment included an IDH1 peptide vaccine. These receptors originate from a man in his thirties or forties with glioma.

The V and J genes are TRBV4-1 and TRBJ1-5, with D hard to call. The V end lost 1 base, the J end lost 4 bases, and 17 bases lay between the germline ends. Germline CDR1 reads MGHRA; CDR2 reads YSYEKL. The CDR3 is 17 residues long. For the CDR3, the DNA is TGCGCCAGCAGCCAAGGGGGTCCTTTGGGGATGAATCAGCCCCAGCATTTT. It codes for CASSQGGPLGMNQPQHF.

The chain employs TRBV5-1 and TRBJ2-1, with D perhaps TRBD2 (5 bases). This CDR3 region has 15 residues. CDR1 and CDR2 from the germline V gene are SGHRS and YFSETQ. With 0 bases removed from V and 2 bases from J, the gap between germline ends came to 9 bases. CDR3 residues: CASSLGTGTYNEQFF. CDR3 DNA: TGCGCCAGCAGCTTGGGAACGGGAACCTACAATGAGCAGTTCTTC.

The rearrangement joins TRBV7-7 to TRBJ1-5; D remains unclear. V shed 1 base and J shed 5 bases, with 6 bases lying between them. CDR1 SSHAT and CDR2 FNYEAQ come from the germline V gene (reference sequence). The CDR3 runs to 13 residues. The CDR3 nucleotides are TGTGCCAGCAGCTTAGACGAGTATCAGCCCCAGCATTTT. It translates to CASSLDEYQPQHF.

The chain recombines TRBV30 with TRBJ2-3; D remains unclear. Trimming shortened V by 1 base and J by 3 bases, and 11 bases separated the two germline ends. Germline CDR1 GTSNPN, CDR2 SVGIG (reference sequence). This CDR3 has 14 residues. CDR3 in DNA: TGTGCCTGGAGTGCCCTTCTGGGAACAGATACGCAGTATTTT. As protein: CAWSALLGTDTQYF.

The chain uses TRBV4-2 and TRBJ1-5, with D perhaps matching TRBD1 (5 bases). Deletions cut 5 bases from V and 2 bases from J, with 13 bases between. Germline lookup yields CDR1 LGHNA and CDR2 YNFKEQ. This CDR3 spans 15 amino acids. The CDR3 protein is CASSVQVKGNQPQHF. The CDR3 DNA follows: TGTGCCAGCAGCGTACAGGTTAAGGGCAATCAGCCCCAGCATTTT.

This sequence joins TRBV6-5 and TRBJ2-7, with D hard to call. Trimming removed 0 bases at V and 4 bases at J, with 10 bases between. There are 14 residues in the CDR3. Germline-derived CDR1 and CDR2 are MNHEY and SVGAGI. The CDR3 sequence is CASSYSKWRYEQYF. For the CDR3, the DNA is TGTGCCAGCAGTTACTCGAAGTGGCGTTACGAGCAGTACTTC.

This clone came up a few times. The chain recombines TRBV6-4 with TRBJ1-5, with D unresolved. Looked up from germline, CDR1 is MRHNA and CDR2 is SNTAGT. The CDR3 covers 15 residues. Trimming pared 6 bases from V and 3 bases from J, leaving 15 bases between. The CDR3 DNA reads as TGTGCCAGCAGCCCCAAGGACCGAGTCAATCAGCCCCAGCATTTT. Its translation is CASSPKDRVNQPQHF.

This sequence joins TRBV19 and TRBJ1-1, with D unclear. Germline CDR1 LNHDA, CDR2 SQIVND (reference sequence). This CDR3 contains 12 residues. V lost 5 bases and J lost 5, with 9 bases in between. For the CDR3, the DNA is TGTGCCAGTAGTCGAGACATAACTGAAGCTTTCTTT. This translates into CASSRDITEAFF.

The chain recombines TRBV5-1 with TRBJ2-3; the D is unclear. Germline lookup yields CDR1 SGHRS and CDR2 YFSETQ. Trimming removed 4 bases at V and 0 bases at J, with 9 bases between. This CDR3 has 14 amino acids. The CDR3 DNA follows: TGCGCCAGCAGCAAGATAACTAGCACAGATACGCAGTATTTT. Its translation is CASSKITSTDTQYF.

The V and J genes are TRBV10-2 and TRBJ2-7; TRBD1 is a possible D gene (6 bases). The V end was cut by 5 bases, the J end by 3 bases, with 14 bases between. The CDR3 length is 14 residues. Germline loops: CDR1 WSHSY, CDR2 SAAADI. CDR3 sequence: CASSTGHVDYEQYF. DNA of the CDR3: TGCGCCAGCAGTACGGGACATGTGGACTACGAGCAGTACTTC.

The rearrangement joins TRBV21-1 to TRBJ2-7; TRBD2, the table's D call, was not compared with the DNA. TRBV21-1 is a pseudogene segment. CDR3 size: 19 residues. The CDR3 DNA is TGTGCCAGCAGCAACCTCGCTAGCGGGAGGGCCGCAATCCCCTACGAGCAGTACTTC. It specifies CASSNLASGRAAIPYEQYF.

This clone has only a few counts. The chain has TRBV4-1 and TRBJ1-5, with a possible D match to TRBD1 (6 bases). Germline-derived CDR1 and CDR2 are MGHRA and YSYEKL. V was cut by 2 bases and J by 4 bases, with 15 bases left in between. CDR3 length: 16 residues. The CDR3 region is CASSQSLGGPNQPQHF. In DNA, the CDR3 is TGCGCCAGCAGCCAATCCTTAGGGGGGCCTAATCAGCCCCAGCATTTT.

The rearrangement uses TRBV21-1 and TRBJ2-7; the table's D gene call, TRBD1, was not cross checked with the DNA. TRBV21-1 is marked as a pseudogene. The CDR3 spans 15 residues. The CDR3, as DNA: TGTGCCAGCCGAATCCTACAGGGCCTGCCTCACGAGCAGTACTTC. It is translated as CASRILQGLPHEQYF.

The rearrangement joins TRBV7-7 to TRBJ2-3; tentative D call: TRBD2 (6 bases). CDR1 and CDR2 (germline): SSHAT, FNYEAQ (reference sequence). CDR3 length: 14 amino acids. V shed 5 bases and J shed 4 bases, with 13 bases lying between them. This chain's CDR3 is CASSPGVPPDTQYF. As DNA, the CDR3 is TGTGCCAGCAGCCCGGGGGTCCCCCCAGATACGCAGTATTTT.

J is TRBJ1-1 and V is TRBV6-5; D remains unclear. The CDR3 runs 12 residues. Germline CDR1 reads MNHEY; CDR2 reads SVGAGI. V lost 5 bases and J lost 1, with 5 bases in between. CDR3 amino acids: CASSTRNTEAFF. CDR3 nucleotide sequence: TGTGCCAGCAGTACCAGGAACACTGAAGCTTTCTTT.

The chain joins TRBV30 to TRBJ1-4, with 8 bases lining up with TRBD1. Per the germline V gene, CDR1 is GTSNPN and CDR2 is SVGIG (reference sequence). There are 14 residues in the CDR3. V was clipped by 5 bases and J by 1 base; unmatched bases: 3. CDR3 DNA sequence: TGTGCCTGGTCAGGGGGCAGAACTAATGAAAAACTGTTTTTT. Its protein product is CAWSGGRTNEKLFF.

This clone was detected only a few times. The chain has TRBV20-1 and TRBJ2-7; D not certain. The germline V gene has CDR1 DFQATT and CDR2 SNEGSKA (reference sequence). This CDR3 has 10 amino acids. V dropped 3 bases and J dropped 3 bases, with 3 bases sitting between them. The CDR3: CSARGYEQYF. In DNA form, the CDR3 reads TGCAGTGCTAGGGGCTACGAGCAGTACTTC.

The chain carries TRBV7-2 and TRBJ2-7; 7 bases map to TRBD1. CDR1 is SGHTA, CDR2 FQGNSA, per germline. The CDR3 spans 13 residues. The junction had 3 bases not matched to a gene; V was cut back by 4 bases and J by 3 bases. CDR3 DNA sequence: TGTGCCAGCAGCTCTGGGACAGACTACGAGCAGTACTTC. Protein sequence: CASSSGTDYEQYF.

V and J are TRBV14 and TRBJ2-3, with 7 positions matching TRBD1. The CDR3 totals 13 residues. CDR1 is SGHDN and CDR2 is FVKESK in the germline V gene. V trimming: 1 base; J trimming: 8 bases; junction bases outside the gene matches: 3. Here the CDR3 reads CASSQGDSPTQYF. The CDR3 coding sequence is TGTGCCAGCAGCCAAGGGGACAGCCCTACGCAGTATTTT.

The rearrangement links TRBV18 to TRBJ1-5; D not certain. This CDR3 contains 16 residues. Germline V gives CDR1 KGHSH, CDR2 LQKENI. The V gene lost 0 bases and the J gene lost 0 bases, with 9 bases spanning the gap. The CDR3 DNA sequence: TGTGCCAGCTCACCACCGGAGAGCCTTAGCAATCAGCCCCAGCATTTT. Protein: CASSPPESLSNQPQHF.

The rearrangement links TRBV4-1 to TRBJ2-6; D possibly corresponds to TRBD1 (5 bases). V was clipped by 1 base and J by 2 bases, with 9 bases between them. This CDR3 has 16 amino acids. Per germline, CDR1 MGHRA and CDR2 YSYEKL. The CDR3 DNA reads as TGCGCCAGCAGCCAAGTGGACATCCCTGGGGCCAACGTCCTGACTTTC. Translation gives CASSQVDIPGANVLTF.

This clone is a singleton in its sample. This chain joins TRBV5-8 and TRBJ1-5; D remains ambiguous. V lost 2 bases and J 5 bases, leaving 5 bases between the germline ends. This CDR3 is built from 12 residues. The V gene's germline CDR1 is SGHTS and CDR2 YDEGEE. The CDR3, as DNA: TGTGCCAGCAGCTTTCCGTATCAGCCCCAGCATTTT. Its protein product is CASSFPYQPQHF.

The rearrangement uses TRBV30 and TRBJ2-7, with D possibly TRBD2 on 5 matching bases. Germline V lookup: CDR1 GTSNPN, CDR2 SVGIG (reference sequence). This CDR3 comprises 14 residues. Between the trimmed V and J ends, which lost 2 bases and 2 bases, there was a span of 13 bases. The CDR3 DNA sequence: TGTGCCTGGAGTCCGGCTCTCGGGGCCTACGAGCAGTACTTC. Residues: CAWSPALGAYEQYF. The full variable domain, rest sourced from reference TRBV30 and TRBJ2-7, is SQTIHQWPATLVQPVGSPLSLECTVEGTSNPNLYWYRQAAGRGLQLLFYSVGIGQISSEVPQNLSASRPQDRQFILSSKKLLLSDSGFYLCAWSPALGAYEQYFGPGTRLTVT.

CDR3 DNA: TGTGCCAGCAGTTCCCCTGGAATCTATGGCTACACCTTC. Translated: CASSSPGIYGYTF. This chain links TRBV6-5 with TRBJ1-2, with D hard to call. Germline values: CDR1 MNHEY, CDR2 SVGAGI. V dropped 4 bases and J dropped 4 bases, with 10 bases sitting between them. This CDR3 is 13 amino acids long.

This chain joins TRBV5-5 and TRBJ2-1; D gene unclear. Germline assignment: CDR1 SGHKS and CDR2 YYEKEE (reference sequence). The CDR3 is 15 residues long. Deletions cut 0 bases from V and 2 bases from J, with 9 bases between. As DNA, the CDR3 is TGTGCCAGCAGCTTGGGAGACCAGACCTACAATGAGCAGTTCTTC. This sequence encodes CASSLGDQTYNEQFF.

This sequence joins TRBV20-1 and TRBJ2-7; 11 nucleotides align to TRBD2. The CDR3 spans 11 residues. CDR1 DFQATT and CDR2 SNEGSKA come from the germline V gene (reference sequence). In DNA, the CDR3 is TGCGCCTCGACTAGCGGGGATGAGCAGTACTTC. This codes for CASTSGDEQYF.

This rearrangement joins TRBV6-1 to TRBJ1-5; no firm D call. The germline V gene has CDR1 MNHNS and CDR2 SASEGT. The CDR3 is 15 residues long. Between the trimmed V and J ends, which lost 0 bases and 3 bases, there was a span of 9 bases. CDR3 region: CASSEASAINQPQHF. The CDR3 nucleotides are TGTGCCAGCAGTGAAGCGTCAGCCATCAATCAGCCCCAGCATTTT.

V is TRBV29-1 and J is TRBJ2-7; a weak D match, TRBD1 (6 bases). Germline assignment: CDR1 SQVTM and CDR2 ANQGSEA. V lost 4 bases, J lost 4 bases, and 11 bases lay in between. This CDR3 has 12 residues. CDR3 sequence reads: CSVGGTPYEQYF. The CDR3 DNA sequence: TGCAGCGTTGGTGGGACACCGTACGAGCAGTACTTC.

The J gene is TRBJ1-1, the V gene TRBV5-6; 9 nucleotides match TRBD1. The CDR3 sequence is 14 residues long. Per germline, CDR1 SGHDT and CDR2 YYEEEE. V shed 3 bases, J shed 3 bases, and the junction held 3 bases outside the gene matches. The CDR3 DNA reads as TGTGCCAGCAGCTGGGACAGGGACTACACTGAAGCTTTCTTT. This encodes CASSWDRDYTEAFF.